The present TCR beta chain was sequenced within a study of blood T cell repertoires in COVID-19. Overall study: Whether acute or convalescent, the COVID-19 samples came from the United States, Italy and Spain. In each case, the material was cDNA or gDNA derived from T cells, B-cell-depleted T cells, or PBMCs.

Per the authors' pipeline: Quantification of nucleated cells was approximated via reference gene primer amplification. Measured with immunoSEQ multiplex PCR; TCRdb has only the in-frame clones, and not every one. V and J calls and clone size are given by that table; D and trimming were obtained from the DNA. The sample consists of over 100,000 clones, about 89% of them appearing once. This CDR3 spans 16 amino acids. V gave up 0 bases and J gave up 0 bases, with 12 bases separating them. The chain employs TRBV5-3 and TRBJ2-5; D might be TRBD2 (5 bases). TRBV5-3 is annotated as an ORF whose role is uncertain. Material for sequencing was peripheral blood. The sequence was obtained from a human donor in a cohort sampled during active COVID-19. CDR3 residues: CARSLVVMRDQETQYF. DNA for the CDR3: TGTGCCAGAAGCTTGGTCGTCATGAGGGACCAAGAGACCCAGTACTTC.